Listed below are T cell receptor beta chains from one sample, sequenced in a study of T cells after yellow fever vaccination. MiXCR, applied by TCRdb to the 5' RACE reads, yields one record per CDR3 protein. This repertoire shows just under 600,000 distinct CDR3 sequences, roughly 14% found once; its top ten account for 11% to 15%. The material was PBMCs, obtained on the day of the yellow fever booster vaccination. The origin of the receptors is a man aged 25-45 years who received the YFV17D yellow fever vaccine. Each CDR3 is given with its conserved first and last residue. The order of the fields is V gene, CDR3 protein.

V: TRBV28; CDR3: CASASPGQGDTDTQYF
V: TRBV6-2/TRBV6-3; CDR3: CASSPYFNQPQHF
V: TRBV3-1; CDR3: CASSLVSSAEALF
V: TRBV12-3/TRBV12-4; CDR3: CATTKQSFPGELFF
V: TRBV5-1; CDR3: CASSLDRGKETQYF
V: TRBV3-1; CDR3: CASSFRTGPNSPLHF
V: TRBV5-1; CDR3: CASSKTTGQETQYF
V: TRBV27; CDR3: CASVHEGGSEQFF
V: TRBV28; CDR3: CASIADREDGYTF
V: TRBV7-2; CDR3: CASSPPGLRDTQYF